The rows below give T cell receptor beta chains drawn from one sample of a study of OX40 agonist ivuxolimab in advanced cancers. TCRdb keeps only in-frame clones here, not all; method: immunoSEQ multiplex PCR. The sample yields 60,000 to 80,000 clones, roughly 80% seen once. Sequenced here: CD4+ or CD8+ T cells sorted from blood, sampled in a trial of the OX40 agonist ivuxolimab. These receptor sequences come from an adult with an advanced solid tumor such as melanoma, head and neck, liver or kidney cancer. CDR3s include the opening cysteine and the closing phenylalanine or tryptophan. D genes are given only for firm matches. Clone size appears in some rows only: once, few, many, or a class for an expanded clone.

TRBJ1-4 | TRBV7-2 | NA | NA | TGTGCCAGCAGCTTCCGACAGTCAACTAATGAAAAACTGTTTTTT | CASSFRQSTNEKLFF
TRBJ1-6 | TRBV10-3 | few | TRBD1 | TGTGCCATCAGTGAAAGACAGGGGTTGTATTCACCCCTCCACTTT | CAISERQGLYSPLHF
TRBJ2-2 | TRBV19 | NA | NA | TGTGCCAGTAGTATTGTAGGGCAGGGGAAGACCGGGGAGCTGTTTTTT | CASSIVGQGKTGELFF
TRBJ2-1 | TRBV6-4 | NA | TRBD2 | TGTGCCAGCAGTGACTCTAGCGGGGGGGCCAATGAGCAGTTCTTC | CASSDSSGGANEQFF
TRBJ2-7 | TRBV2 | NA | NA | TGTGCCAGCAGTGAAGTGAGCTACGAGCAGTACTTC | CASSEVSYEQYF
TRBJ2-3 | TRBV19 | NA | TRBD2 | TGTGCCAGTAGTATAAGCGGGAGGAGCGGGAGGTGGGATACGCAGTATTTT | CASSISGRSGRWDTQYF
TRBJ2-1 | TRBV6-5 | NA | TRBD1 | TGTGCCAGCAGACCGACAGGGGGGGAGAATGAGCAGTTCTTC | CASRPTGGENEQFF
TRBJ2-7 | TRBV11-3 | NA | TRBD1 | TGTGCCAGCAGCTTAGAAAAGACAGGGGGAGGGTACGAGCAGTACTTC | CASSLEKTGGGYEQYF
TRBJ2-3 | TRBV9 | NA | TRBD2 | TGTGCCAGCAGCGTAGAGAGTAGCGGGGGATCGACAGATACGCAGTATTTT | CASSVESSGGSTDTQYF
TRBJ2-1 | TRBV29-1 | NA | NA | TGCAGCGTTGACTTAGCCAGAGCTTCCAATGAGCAGTTCTTC | CSVDLARASNEQFF
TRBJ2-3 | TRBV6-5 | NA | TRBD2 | TGTGCCACCGGACTAGCGGGGGCCATAGATACGCAGTATTTT | CATGLAGAIDTQYF
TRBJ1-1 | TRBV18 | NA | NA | TGTGCCAGCTCACCACCAAACGGTGACGAAGCTTTCTTT | CASSPPNGDEAFF
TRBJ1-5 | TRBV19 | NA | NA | TGTGCCAGTAGTATGAGACAGAGCAATCAGCCCCAGCATTTT | CASSMRQSNQPQHF
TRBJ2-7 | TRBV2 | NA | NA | TGTGCCAGCAGTGAGGAGGGTCAATCCTACGAGCAGTACTTC | CASSEEGQSYEQYF
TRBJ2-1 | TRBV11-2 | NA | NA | TGTGCCAGCAGCTTAGCCGGGCCATACAATGAGCAGTTCTTC | CASSLAGPYNEQFF
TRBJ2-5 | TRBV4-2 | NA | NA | TGTGCCAGCAGCCAAGAGGACAGGGCGCGGGGGGAGACCCAGTACTTC | CASSQEDRARGETQYF
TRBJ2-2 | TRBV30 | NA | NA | TGTGCCTGGAATAGACAAGCGAACACCGGGGAGCTGTTTTTT | CAWNRQANTGELFF
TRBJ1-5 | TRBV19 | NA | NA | TGTGCCAGTAGTATAGAGAGACAAGATAGCAATCAGCCCCAGCATTTT | CASSIERQDSNQPQHF